This is a list of T cell receptor beta chains from one sample in a study of T cell repertoires in cytomegalovirus infection. TCRdb called the reads again in MiXCR, with one record for every CDR3 protein. This sample has fewer than 700,000 distinct CDR3 sequences, with approximately 25% found just once. Sequenced material: CD8+ T cells from PBMCs. These receptors originate from a human donor in good health (CMV status not recorded). Some clones in this sample may be carry-over from other donors' samples. Each CDR3 is given with its conserved first and last residue. A D gene is named only where the DNA matches it firmly. Clone size appears in some rows only: once, few, many, or a class for an expanded clone.

j_call,clone_size,v_call,d_call,cdr3_aa,cdr3_nt
TRBJ2-1,many,TRBV7-9,TRBD1,CASTLQGNEQFF,TGTGCCAGCACCTTACAGGGGAATGAGCAGTTCTTC
TRBJ2-5,.,TRBV27,.,CASSFGTPQETQYF,TGTGCCAGCAGTTTTGGGACACCACAAGAGACCCAGTACTTC
TRBJ2-5,few,TRBV2,.,CASSQGRSGQETQYF,TGTGCCAGCAGTCAGGGACGGTCGGGACAAGAGACCCAGTACTTC
TRBJ1-1,.,TRBV6-9,TRBD1,CASSPGTGDWYTEAFF,TGTGCCAGCAGTCCCGGGACAGGGGATTGGTACACTGAAGCTTTCTTT
TRBJ1-6,.,TRBV7-9,TRBD1,CASSWQGADSPLHF,TGTGCCAGCAGCTGGCAGGGGGCAGATTCACCCCTCCACTTT
TRBJ1-2,few,TRBV6-1,.,CATLGGTHTSYGYTF,TGTGCTACCCTGGGCGGGACCCACACTAGCTATGGCTACACCTTC
TRBJ1-1,many,TRBV7-9,TRBD1,CASSLGSQGANTEAFF,TGTGCCAGCAGCTTGGGTTCCCAGGGGGCGAACACTGAAGCTTTCTTT
TRBJ2-7,.,TRBV6-8,TRBD2,CASSSGASGIYEQYF,TGTGCCAGCAGTTCCGGGGCTAGCGGCATCTACGAGCAGTACTTC
TRBJ1-2,many,TRBV10-3,TRBD1,CAINRFTGEQLYGYTF,TGTGCCATCAATAGATTTACAGGGGAGCAACTCTATGGCTACACCTTC
TRBJ2-3,few,TRBV27,TRBD2,CASIPPGTNTDTQYF,TGTGCCAGCATACCACCCGGGACTAACACAGATACGCAGTATTTT
TRBJ2-2,few,TRBV3-1,.,CASSQITANTGELFF,TGTGCCAGCAGCCAAATAACAGCGAACACCGGGGAGCTGTTTTTT
TRBJ1-5,few,TRBV28,.,CASMGVGNSNQPQHF,TGTGCCAGCATGGGGGTTGGGAATAGCAATCAGCCCCAGCATTTT
TRBJ2-5,few,TRBV6-1,TRBD2,CASSTLAGIKEETQYF,TGTGCCAGCAGTACCTTAGCGGGGATAAAGGAAGAGACCCAGTACTTC
TRBJ2-2,many,TRBV10-3,.,CAITDTGELFF,TGTGCCATCACTGACACCGGGGAGCTGTTTTTT
TRBJ1-1,few,TRBV20-1,.,CSARDSGVPVNTEAFF,TGCAGTGCTAGAGATAGCGGGGTCCCGGTGAACACTGAAGCTTTCTTT
TRBJ1-2,many,TRBV7-2,.,CASSLGDGGYTF,TGTGCCAGCAGCTTGGGGGATGGGGGCTACACCTTC
TRBJ1-1,few,TRBV4-1,.,CASSQGADTEAFF,TGCGCCAGCAGCCAGGGGGCTGACACTGAAGCTTTCTTT
TRBJ2-1,once,TRBV11-1,.,CASSLAPGLEFF,TGTGCCAGCAGCTTAGCGCCAGGGTTGGAGTTCTTC
TRBJ1-5,many,TRBV7-6,.,CASSLWAGGNQPQHF,TGTGCCAGCAGCTTATGGGCGGGGGGTAATCAGCCCCAGCATTTT
TRBJ1-1,few,TRBV4-1,.,CASSHLRDTEAFF,TGCGCCAGCAGCCACCTGAGGGACACTGAAGCTTTCTTT
TRBJ1-1,few,TRBV28,.,CAVNYEGKAFF,TGTGCCGTAAACTATGAGGGGAAAGCTTTCTTT
TRBJ2-3,few,TRBV5-4,TRBD2,CASSFTPQGLSTDTQYF,TGTGCCAGCAGCTTTACTCCCCAGGGACTAAGCACAGATACGCAGTATTTT
TRBJ2-1,many,TRBV28,TRBD2,CASSLLAGVNEQFF,TGTGCCAGCAGTCTACTAGCGGGGGTTAATGAGCAGTTCTTC
TRBJ2-7,many,TRBV7-2,.,CASSFERGEYEQYF,TGTGCCAGCAGCTTTGAACGGGGAGAGTACGAGCAGTACTTC